The 20 T cell receptor beta chains below come from one sample, sequenced in a study of cytomegalovirus exposure and HLA in healthy donors. 13 Jbeta primers and 60 Vbeta primers were used for the PCR. Measured with immunoSEQ multiplex PCR; TCRdb has only the in-frame clones, and not every one. The sample lists about 150,000 clones, over 70% occurring once. The sequencing sample was made of PBMCs. Receptors originate from a man younger than 45 in good health and CMV-seropositive.

The chain employs TRBV5-4 and TRBJ2-6; the D is unclear. The CDR3 extends over 18 amino acids. CDR1 and CDR2 from the germline V gene are SGHNT and YYREEE (reference sequence). V lost 0 bases and J 0 bases, leaving 13 bases between the germline ends. The DNA for the CDR3 is TGTGCCAGCAGCTTGGTTGGGCTCTCGAGCTCTGGGGCCAACGTCCTGACTTTC. Protein: CASSLVGLSSSGANVLTF.

This clone showed up just once. The chain carries TRBV5-6 and TRBJ1-2; D gene uncertain. CDR3 length: 14 amino acids. Germline V gene sequence: CDR1 SGHDT, CDR2 YYEEEE. The V end was cut by 4 bases, the J end by 3 bases, with 13 bases between. The chain's CDR3 is CASSPWAAHYGYTF. The DNA for the CDR3 is TGTGCCAGCAGCCCTTGGGCAGCTCACTATGGCTACACCTTC.

This clone was found once. The V gene is TRBV7-6, the J gene TRBJ1-6; no firm D call. Germline CDR1 SGHVS, CDR2 FNYEAQ. The CDR3 extends over 15 amino acids. V was clipped by 1 base and J by 7 bases, with 11 bases between them. The CDR3 here is CASSLDVTVNSPLHF. In DNA, the CDR3 is TGTGCCAGCAGCTTAGATGTCACAGTCAATTCACCCCTCCACTTT.

V and J are TRBV7-9 and TRBJ2-4; D is unresolved. V was shortened by 5 bases and J by 6 bases, with 11 bases between the two germline ends. The CDR3 is 13 residues long. Germline loops: CDR1 SEHNR, CDR2 FQNEAQ (reference sequence). CDR3 bases: TGTGCCAGCAGCCCCCGGGTTCGAAACATTCAGTACTTC. Translation: CASSPRVRNIQYF.

V is TRBV27 and J is TRBJ2-5, with TRBD2 matching over 8 bases. V was pared by 5 bases and J by 3 bases, with 8 bases of the junction left unmatched. The CDR3 length is 15 residues. Looked up from germline, CDR1 is MNHEY and CDR2 is SMNVEV (reference sequence). The CDR3 region has the DNA TGTGCCAGCAGTACCGCGACTAGCGTTGAAGAGACCCAGTACTTC. It specifies CASSTATSVEETQYF.

The genes are TRBV30 and TRBJ2-7; D uncertain. Trimming cost V 5 bases and J 3 bases, with 20 bases left between them. This CDR3 comprises 15 residues. From germline, CDR1 is GTSNPN and CDR2 SVGIG (reference sequence). CDR3 sequence reads: CAWVPASGPFYEQYF. For the CDR3, the DNA is TGTGCCTGGGTCCCGGCTAGTGGCCCCTTCTACGAGCAGTACTTC. The full variable domain, completed using reference TRBV30 and TRBJ2-7, is SQTIHQWPATLVQPVGSPLSLECTVEGTSNPNLYWYRQAAGRGLQLLFYSVGIGQISSEVPQNLSASRPQDRQFILSSKKLLLSDSGFYLCAWVPASGPFYEQYFGPGTRLTVT.

The CDR3 sequence is CASRNSLSSYEQYF. DNA of the CDR3: TGTGCCAGCAGAAACAGTCTGAGCTCCTACGAGCAGTACTTC. The V and J genes are TRBV27 and TRBJ2-7; D call uncertain. The germline V gene encodes CDR1 MNHEY and CDR2 SMNVEV (reference sequence). The CDR3 has 14 residues. The germline V and J ends were trimmed by 6 bases and 0 bases, with 12 bases remaining between them.

This clone appeared once. The chain combines TRBV19 with TRBJ1-1; D gene ambiguous. V dropped 5 bases and J dropped 6 bases, with 16 bases sitting between them. CDR1 is LNHDA, CDR2 SQIVND, per germline (reference sequence). The CDR3 totals 14 residues. CDR3 loop: CASSPAEGWAEAFF. The CDR3 DNA follows: TGTGCCAGTAGTCCAGCGGAAGGTTGGGCTGAAGCTTTCTTT.

V is TRBV7-8 and J is TRBJ2-5; TRBD2 is a possible D gene (5 bases). The V and J ends lost 2 bases and 7 bases respectively, with 17 bases between them. This CDR3 region has 15 residues. The germline V gene encodes CDR1 SGHVS and CDR2 FQNEAQ. The CDR3 DNA reads as TGTGCCAGCAGCTTAATCGCTGAGGGAGTTGGGACCCAGTACTTC. It encodes CASSLIAEGVGTQYF.

V is TRBV18 and J is TRBJ1-1; 8 bases fit TRBD1. The CDR3 sequence is 12 residues long. V lost 2 bases and J lost 8; bases outside the gene matches: 1. CDR1 KGHSH and CDR2 LQKENI come from the germline V gene. CDR3 residues: CASSPDRGEAFF. The CDR3 bases are TGTGCCAGCTCACCAGACAGGGGAGAAGCTTTCTTT. Complete variable domain (other parts from reference TRBV18 and TRBJ1-1): NAGVMQNPRHLVRRRGQEARLRCSPMKGHSHVYWYRQLPEEGLKFMVYLQKENIIDESGMPKERFSAEFPKEGPSILRIQQVVRGDSAAYFCASSPDRGEAFFGQGTRLTVV.

This chain uses TRBV5-1 with TRBJ1-2; D is uncertain. V was pared by 3 bases and J by 3 bases, with 6 bases between. The germline V gene encodes CDR1 SGHRS and CDR2 YFSETQ. This CDR3 has 12 residues. The CDR3 region has the DNA TGCGCCAGCAGCTCCCGGGACTATGGCTACACCTTC. Its protein product is CASSSRDYGYTF. The full variable domain, its missing parts supplied by reference TRBV5-1 and TRBJ1-2, is KAGVTQTPRYLIKTRGQQVTLSCSPISGHRSVSWYQQTPGQGLQFLFEYFSETQRNKGNFPGRFSGRQFSNSRSEMNVSTLELGDSALYLCASSSRDYGYTFGSGTRLTVV.

The chain couples TRBV6-5 to TRBJ2-7; a weak D match, TRBD2 (6 bases). The CDR3 extends over 15 amino acids. Germline V gene lookup returns CDR1 MNHEY and CDR2 SVGAGI. Trimming left V 6 bases short and J 4 bases short, with 19 bases between. The CDR3: CASSPAIAANYEQYF. The CDR3 bases are TGTGCCAGCAGCCCCGCGATAGCGGCTAATTACGAGCAGTACTTC.

This chain joins TRBV2 and TRBJ2-5, with a tentative D call TRBD1 (5 bases). The last part of the DNA fits TRBJ2-7 better; the J call may be wrong. The germline gives CDR1 SNHLY, CDR2 FYNNEI. CDR3 length equals 15 residues. CDR3: CASSGAGQLYYEQYF. CDR3 bases: TGTGCCAGCAGTGGGGCAGGGCAACTGTACTACGAGCAGTACTTC.

CDR3 in amino acids: CASSVAPIHNEQFF. CDR3 nucleotides: TGTGCCAGCAGCGTAGCCCCTATTCACAATGAGCAGTTCTTC. V and J are TRBV9 and TRBJ2-1; no reliable D call. Per germline, CDR1 SGDLS and CDR2 YYNGEE. Trimming left V 0 bases short and J 5 bases short, with 9 bases between. This CDR3 comprises 14 residues.

The gene calls are TRBV5-1 and TRBJ2-5, with TRBD2 matching over 11 bases. This CDR3 spans 15 amino acids. With V trimmed by 3 bases and J by 2 bases, 3 bases remained unmatched. Germline loops: CDR1 SGHRS, CDR2 YFSETQ. CDR3 sequence (DNA): TGCGCCAGCAGCTCGGGACTAGCGGAACAAGAGACCCAGTACTTC. Its translation is CASSSGLAEQETQYF.

The V call is TRBV19, the J call TRBJ2-1; 7 bases are a match to TRBD2. The germline V gene has CDR1 LNHDA and CDR2 SQIVND (reference sequence). Trimming cost V 8 bases and J 8 bases; bases outside gene matches: 15. The CDR3 runs 15 residues. CDR3 region: CASRIHRAGVDEQFF. The CDR3 nucleotides read TGTGCCAGTCGAATTCATCGGGCGGGAGTGGATGAGCAGTTCTTC.

V usage is TRBV25-1 and J usage is TRBJ2-1; TRBD1 aligns across 11 bases. The germline V gene has CDR1 MGHDK and CDR2 SYGVNS. J was trimmed by 7 bases and V by 3 bases; bases with no gene match: 8. This CDR3 is 16 amino acids long. CDR3 DNA: TGTGCCAGCAGTGATTATCGGGACAGGGGGTTGAATGAGCAGTTCTTC. It specifies CASSDYRDRGLNEQFF.

The chain is built from TRBV2 and TRBJ1-1, with D unclear. Deletions cut 6 bases from V and 0 bases from J, with 14 bases between. Per germline, CDR1 SNHLY and CDR2 FYNNEI. CDR3 length equals 15 residues. The CDR3 loop is CASSKSGAVNTEAFF. CDR3 DNA: TGTGCCAGCAGCAAGTCCGGAGCAGTGAACACTGAAGCTTTCTTT.

This clone was counted between two and nine times. The genes are TRBV27 and TRBJ2-1; D is perhaps TRBD2 (6 bases). V gave up 2 bases and J gave up 6 bases, with 8 bases separating them. The CDR3 has 13 residues. CDR1 is MNHEY and CDR2 is SMNVEV in the germline V gene (reference sequence). The CDR3 loop reads CASSLTGSNEQFF. The CDR3 DNA sequence: TGTGCCAGCAGTTTAACCGGGAGCAATGAGCAGTTCTTC.

This clone has just a few counts. The chain couples TRBV18 to TRBJ1-5; D may be TRBD1 (5 bases). The CDR3 totals 15 residues. V was shortened by 4 bases and J by 5 bases, with 15 bases between the two germline ends. Germline values: CDR1 KGHSH, CDR2 LQKENI. The CDR3 loop reads CASSRSGREDQPQHF. The CDR3 DNA reads as TGTGCCAGCTCACGATCAGGGCGAGAGGATCAGCCCCAGCATTTT.